The 12 T cell receptor beta chains reported below all come from one sample, sequenced in a study of shared clonotypes between healthy human individuals. CD45RO negativity and positive selection for CCR7 defined naive CD8 cells, a population that excluded terminally differentiated effector memory CD45RA+ cells. The method was immunoSEQ multiplex PCR; TCRdb's version includes in-frame clones alone and lacks a portion of them. The table lists around 650,000 clones, about 95% of them singletons, with approximately 0.1% in the top ten. The sequencing input was naive CD8+ T cells sorted from blood. The receptors come from a woman aged 25-40 years in good health.

This chain connects TRBV27 to TRBJ1-5; D is ambiguous. Germline V gene sequence: CDR1 MNHEY, CDR2 SMNVEV (reference sequence). V lost 0 bases to trimming and J lost 7 bases, with 13 bases between them. CDR3 length equals 15 residues. The CDR3 nucleotides read TGTGCCAGCAGTTTATCTCCGGGTACGGGACAGCCCCAGCATTTT. Its protein is CASSLSPGTGQPQHF.

CDR3 nucleotide sequence: TGTGCCAGCAGCTGGGGGGACAGGGTGGACACCGGGGAGCTGTTTTTT. Protein sequence: CASSWGDRVDTGELFF. This rearrangement joins TRBV5-4 to TRBJ2-2, with TRBD1 matching over 9 bases. V shed 3 bases, J shed 3 bases, and the junction held 6 bases outside the gene matches. CDR1 and CDR2 (germline): SGHNT, YYREEE (reference sequence). The CDR3 covers 16 residues. Based on the CDR3 plus reference TRBV5-4 and TRBJ2-2, the full variable domain is ETGVTQSPTHLIKTRGQQVTLRCSSQSGHNTVSWYQQALGQGPQFIFQYYREEENGRGNFPPRFSGLQFPNYSSELNVNALELDDSALYLCASSWGDRVDTGELFFGEGSRLTVL.

Only one count was recorded for this clone. This chain connects TRBV27 to TRBJ1-5; D is undetermined. The CDR3 is 16 amino acids. Germline V lookup: CDR1 MNHEY, CDR2 SMNVEV (reference sequence). V was clipped by 5 bases and J by 6 bases, with 20 bases between them. In nucleotides, the CDR3 is TGTGCCAGCAGTCCCTCAAGCGGGGAGGCGGGTCAGCCCCAGCATTTT. This translates into CASSPSSGEAGQPQHF.

The gene calls are TRBV7-8 and TRBJ1-2; D might be TRBD1 (5 bases). There are 14 residues in the CDR3. V was shortened by 5 bases and J by 4 bases, with 14 bases between the two germline ends. Germline CDR1 is SGHVS and CDR2 is FQNEAQ. CDR3 nucleotides: TGTGCCAGCAGCATCCGTCCAGGGACCTATGGCTACACCTTC. This sequence encodes CASSIRPGTYGYTF.

The rearrangement uses TRBV7-9 and TRBJ2-2; 10 bases are a match to TRBD1. The CDR3 contains 17 residues. Unmatched junction bases numbered 8, after V lost 5 bases and J lost 2 bases. CDR1 and CDR2 from the germline V gene are SEHNR and FQNEAQ (reference sequence). CDR3 residues: CASSRQGARLNTGELFF. As DNA, the CDR3 is TGTGCCAGCAGCCGACAGGGGGCTCGGCTAAACACCGGGGAGCTGTTTTTT.

The V gene is TRBV19, the J gene TRBJ2-2; 7 nucleotides agree with TRBD1. The V gene end was trimmed by 5 bases and the J gene end by 1 base; junction bases not matched to a gene: 7. The length of the CDR3 is 16 residues. Germline CDR1 and CDR2: LNHDA and SQIVND (reference sequence). The CDR3 here is CASSSRQGWNTGELFF. CDR3 DNA sequence: TGTGCCAGTAGTTCGAGACAGGGATGGAACACCGGGGAGCTGTTTTTT.

The chain uses TRBV27 and TRBJ1-5, with no clear D. Germline CDR1 and CDR2: MNHEY and SMNVEV (reference sequence). V lost 3 bases and J 4 bases, leaving 7 bases between the germline ends. This CDR3 has 13 residues. CDR3 sequence: CASSLNLNQPQHF. The CDR3 region has the DNA TGTGCCAGCAGTTTGAATTTGAATCAGCCCCAGCATTTT.

V is TRBV7-2 and J is TRBJ1-1, with a possible D match to TRBD1 (5 bases). CDR1 and CDR2 from the germline V gene are SGHTA and FQGNSA. V was clipped by 5 bases and J by 0 bases, with 10 bases between them. The CDR3 totals 14 residues. The DNA for the CDR3 is TGTGCCAGCAGCCCCCGACAGATGAACACTGAAGCTTTCTTT. This translates into CASSPRQMNTEAFF.

The V call is TRBV18, the J call TRBJ1-1; D might be TRBD1 (6 bases). Germline V gives CDR1 KGHSH, CDR2 LQKENI. The CDR3 is made up of 17 amino acids. V was trimmed by 3 bases and J by 0 bases, leaving 17 bases between them. The CDR3 reads CASSPLKGDRMNTEAFF. DNA of the CDR3: TGTGCCAGCTCACCCTTAAAGGGGGATAGGATGAACACTGAAGCTTTCTTT.

V is TRBV27 and J is TRBJ2-5; the D gene is possibly TRBD2 (6 bases). The germline V gene encodes CDR1 MNHEY and CDR2 SMNVEV (reference sequence). The CDR3 runs to 13 residues. The germline V and J ends were trimmed by 6 bases and 5 bases, with 13 bases remaining between them. This chain's CDR3 is CASRALGGETQYF. In DNA form, the CDR3 reads TGTGCCAGCAGGGCCCTTGGGGGGGAGACCCAGTACTTC.

The chain links TRBV28 to TRBJ1-4, with a weak D call TRBD1 (5 bases). The CDR3 has 13 amino acids. Trimming cost V 3 bases and J 7 bases, with 9 bases left between them. CDR1 MDHEN and CDR2 SYDVKM come from the germline V gene. Here the CDR3 DNA reads TGTGCCAGCAGTTTTCAGGGACGTGAAAAACTGTTTTTT. Translating it yields CASSFQGREKLFF. Variable domain in full (rest from reference TRBV28 and TRBJ1-4): DVKVTQSSRYLVKRTGEKVFLECVQDMDHENMFWYRQDPGLGLRLIYFSYDVKMKEKGDIPEGYSVSREKKERFSLILESASTNQTSMYLCASSFQGREKLFFGSGTQLSVL.

J is TRBJ2-5 and V is TRBV11-2; 7 bases align to TRBD2. The J call may be wrong; the DNA end is better matched by TRBJ2-7. CDR1 is SGHAT and CDR2 is FQNNGV in the germline V gene. The CDR3 length is 16 residues. The CDR3 DNA follows: TGTGCCAGCAGCTTAAGTAATCGGGGCGGGAGCTACGAGCAGTACTTC. Amino acids: CASSLSNRGGSYEQYF.